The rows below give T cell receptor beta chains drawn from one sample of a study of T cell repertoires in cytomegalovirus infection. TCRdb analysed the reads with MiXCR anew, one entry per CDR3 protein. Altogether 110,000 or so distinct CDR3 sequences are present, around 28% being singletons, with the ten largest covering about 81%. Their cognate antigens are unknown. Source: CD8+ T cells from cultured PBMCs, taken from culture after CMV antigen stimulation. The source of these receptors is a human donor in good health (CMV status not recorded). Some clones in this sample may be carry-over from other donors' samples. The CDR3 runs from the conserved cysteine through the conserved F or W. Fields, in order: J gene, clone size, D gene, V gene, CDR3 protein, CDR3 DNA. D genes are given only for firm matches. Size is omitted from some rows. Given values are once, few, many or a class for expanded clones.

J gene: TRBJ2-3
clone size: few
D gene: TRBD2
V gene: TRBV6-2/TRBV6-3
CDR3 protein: CASRDGTSEDSTDTQYF
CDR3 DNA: TGTGCCAGCAGAGACGGGACTAGCGAAGATAGCACAGATACGCAGTATTTT

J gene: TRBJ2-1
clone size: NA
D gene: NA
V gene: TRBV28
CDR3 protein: CASSSLLGIEQFF
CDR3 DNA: TGTGCCAGCAGTTCCCTACTAGGAATTGAGCAGTTCTTC

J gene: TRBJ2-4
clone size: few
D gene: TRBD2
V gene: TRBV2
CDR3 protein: CASSVLAGGALFENIQYF
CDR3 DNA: TGTGCCAGCAGTGTTCTCGCCGGGGGGGCTCTTTTCGAAAACATTCAGTACTTC

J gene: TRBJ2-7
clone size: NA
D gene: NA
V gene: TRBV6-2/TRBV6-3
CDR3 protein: CASSYPLDVDEQYF
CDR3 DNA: TGTGCCAGCAGTTACCCTCTGGATGTGGACGAGCAGTACTTC

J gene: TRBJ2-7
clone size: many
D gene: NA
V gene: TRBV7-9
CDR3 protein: CASSLIGVGSSNEQYF
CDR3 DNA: TGTGCCAGCAGCTTAATTGGCGTTGGTAGCTCAAACGAGCAGTACTTC

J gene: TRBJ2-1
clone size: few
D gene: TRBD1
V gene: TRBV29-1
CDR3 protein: CSVGQGRYNEQFF
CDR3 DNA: TGCAGCGTAGGACAGGGGAGGTACAATGAGCAGTTCTTC

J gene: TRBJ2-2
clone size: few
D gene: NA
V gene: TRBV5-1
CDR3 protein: CASSLDWGRRAGELFF
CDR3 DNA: TGCGCCAGCAGCTTGGACTGGGGGCGCCGCGCCGGGGAGCTGTTTTTT

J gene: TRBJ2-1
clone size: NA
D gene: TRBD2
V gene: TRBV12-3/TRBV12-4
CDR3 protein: CASRNLAGGGDEQFF
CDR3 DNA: TGTGCCAGCAGAAACCTAGCGGGGGGGGGCGATGAGCAGTTCTTC

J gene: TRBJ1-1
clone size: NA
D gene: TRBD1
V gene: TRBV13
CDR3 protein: CASSSTRTGRGTEAFF
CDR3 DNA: TGTGCCAGCAGCTCGACCCGGACAGGGAGGGGCACTGAAGCTTTCTTT

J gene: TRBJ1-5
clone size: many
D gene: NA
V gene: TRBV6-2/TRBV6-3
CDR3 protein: CASNNAGQSYQPQHF
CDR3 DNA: TGTGCCAGCAATAACGCCGGACAGAGTTATCAGCCCCAGCATTTT